Listed here are 9 T cell receptor beta chains from one sample, sequenced in a study of cytomegalovirus exposure and HLA in healthy donors. The PCR contained 60 Vbeta and 13 Jbeta primers. Using immunoSEQ multiplex PCR, the repertoire was profiled, and TCRdb retains in-frame clones only, with some absent. Among over 85,000 clones listed, roughly 80% were seen once. The sequenced material came from PBMCs. The receptors were sampled from a woman in her twenties or thirties in good health and CMV-seronegative.

The genes are TRBV2 and TRBJ2-1; TRBD2 aligns across 8 bases. CDR3 length: 14 amino acids. J lost 2 bases, V lost 6 bases, and 3 bases had no gene match. In germline, CDR1 is SNHLY, CDR2 FYNNEI. The CDR3 loop reads CASSLAGPYNEQFF. CDR3 sequence (DNA): TGTGCCAGCAGCTTAGCGGGACCCTACAATGAGCAGTTCTTC.

V usage is TRBV4-3 and J usage is TRBJ1-5, with D possibly TRBD1 on 6 matching bases. V was clipped by 1 base and J by 5 bases, with 12 bases between them. Germline CDR1 is LGHNA and CDR2 is YSLEER. The CDR3 contains 15 residues. The CDR3 DNA follows: TGCGCCAGCAGCCAAGGCCACAGGGCCCATCAGCCCCAGCATTTT. Protein sequence: CASSQGHRAHQPQHF.

There are a few counts of this clone. The CDR3: CASSPRDRGGYTF. CDR3 sequence (DNA): TGTGCCAGCAGCCCCCGGGACAGGGGTGGCTACACCTTC. The chain links TRBV28 to TRBJ1-2; TRBD1 matches 10 bases. This CDR3 has 13 residues. Germline trimming cut 6 bases from V and 7 bases from J; bases unmatched to any gene: 5. Germline V gene lookup returns CDR1 MDHEN and CDR2 SYDVKM.

The rearrangement joins TRBV18 to TRBJ1-1, with D possibly being TRBD1 (5 bases). The CDR3 has 15 residues. Germline CDR1 KGHSH, CDR2 LQKENI. V was cut by 4 bases and J by 0 bases, with 12 bases left in between. The DNA for the CDR3 is TGTGCCAGCTCACTCCGGGGGATCATGAACACTGAAGCTTTCTTT. Translated, it gives CASSLRGIMNTEAFF.

This rearrangement joins TRBV7-2 to TRBJ1-5; TRBD1 might be the D (5 bases). V lost 4 bases and J lost 0, with 10 bases in between. This CDR3 contains 15 residues. Germline assignment: CDR1 SGHTA and CDR2 FQGNSA. For the CDR3, the DNA is TGTGCCAGCAGCTCGGCGGGGCCTAGCAATCAGCCCCAGCATTTT. Its protein is CASSSAGPSNQPQHF.

The genes are TRBV15 and TRBJ2-2; D gene uncertain. Deletions cut 5 bases from V and 7 bases from J, with 17 bases between. Germline CDR1 LNHNV, CDR2 YYDKDF (reference sequence). The CDR3 length is 15 residues. The CDR3 reads CATSLSPLTFGELFF. The CDR3 DNA reads TGTGCCACCAGCCTATCCCCTCTAACGTTCGGGGAGCTGTTTTTT.

V usage is TRBV30 and J usage is TRBJ2-3; D is possibly TRBD1 (5 bases). Germline values: CDR1 GTSNPN, CDR2 SVGIG (reference sequence). The V and J ends lost 0 bases and 0 bases respectively, with 10 bases between them. There are 15 residues in the CDR3. The CDR3 here is CAWSVTGLSTDTQYF. CDR3 DNA sequence: TGTGCCTGGAGTGTTACAGGCCTTAGCACAGATACGCAGTATTTT.

In its sample, this clone was seen once. As DNA, the CDR3 is TGTGCCAGCAGTTACTCCGGGACAGGTGTTGGGTCACCCCTCCACTTT. Translating gives CASSYSGTGVGSPLHF. This chain joins TRBV6-5 and TRBJ1-6; 8 nucleotides match TRBD1. J lost 10 bases, V lost 0 bases, and 8 bases had no gene match. This CDR3 is built from 16 residues. Germline V gene sequence: CDR1 MNHEY, CDR2 SVGAGI.

The chain employs TRBV9 and TRBJ2-1; 7 nucleotides agree with TRBD2. CDR3 size: 13 residues. The trim removed 2 bases at V and 6 bases at J, leaving 2 bases unmatched. Germline V CDR1 and CDR2: SGDLS, YYNGEE. The DNA for the CDR3 is TGTGCCAGCAGCGTGGGGGGGAGCAATGAGCAGTTCTTC. The encoded protein is CASSVGGSNEQFF. The variable domain in full, with the rest retrieved from reference TRBV9 and TRBJ2-1, is DSGVTQTPKHLITATGQRVTLRCSPRSGDLSVYWYQQSLDQGLQFLIQYYNGEERAKGNILERFSAQQFPDLHSELNLSSLELGDSALYFCASSVGGSNEQFFGPGTRLTVL.